The clone carrying this TCR beta chain is a singleton in its sample. Its antigen remains unidentified. The V gene end was trimmed by 5 bases and the J gene end by 2 bases; junction bases not matched to a gene: 21. Germline V CDR1 and CDR2: SEHNR, FQNEAQ (reference sequence). There are 20 residues in the CDR3. TCRdb passed the 5' RACE reads through MiXCR, listing each CDR3 protein once. The profile shows 350,000 to 450,000 distinct CDR3 sequences, 25% to 30% of them singletons. This specimen comes from a study of T-cell memory formation after mild COVID-19. Across the study: TCR clusters showed largely donor specificity. Study observations and caveats: Clones that contracted clustered mainly in CM and EM if CD4+ and in EMRA if CD8+. Whether second-wave clones peaking at day 37 were SARS-CoV-2 specific went unconfirmed.

This chain joins TRBV7-9 and TRBJ1-3; 7 nucleotides align to TRBD1. The clonotype was recovered from an adult woman who had mild COVID-19 (a few samples of this study predate the infection). Cell type and time point are not known. The sample comprised PBMCs or a T cell subset sorted from them (not recorded which). CDR3 sequence (DNA): TGTGCCAGCAGCCTCACCATTTTACAGGGGACGAGCCTTGCTGGAAACACCATATATTTT. Amino acid sequence: CASSLTILQGTSLAGNTIYF.